The 14 T cell receptor beta chains below come from one sample, sequenced in a study of shared clonotypes between healthy human individuals. The protocol was immunoSEQ multiplex PCR, while the TCRdb copy is restricted to in-frame clones and leaves out a portion. The repertoire holds 2 million to 3 million clones, with approximately 93% as singletons. The material sequenced was naive CD4+ T cells from PBMCs. Stated subset: CD45RA+ positively selected. The receptors originated from a man younger than 30 in good health. Some clones in this sample may be carry-over from other donors' samples.

For the CDR3, the DNA is TGCGCCAGCACCATCCAAAGGCGGATTGACACTGAAGCTTTCTTT. Its translation: CASTIQRRIDTEAFF. The J gene is TRBJ1-1, the V gene TRBV23-1; D gene uncertain. TRBV23-1 is an ORF, with its function uncertain. Trimming stripped 7 bases from V and 3 bases from J, with 18 bases between. The CDR3 spans 15 residues.

This rearrangement joins TRBV30 to TRBJ2-7, with D possibly being TRBD1 (9 bases). The germline CDR1 and CDR2 sequences are GTSNPN and SVGIG (reference sequence). V lost 0 bases and J 0 bases, leaving 30 bases between the germline ends. This CDR3 has 21 amino acids. For the CDR3, the DNA is TGTGCCTGGAGTGTCACCCGAGGGCTGGGACAGGGCCGGGGGGGCTCCTACGAGCAGTACTTC. Encoded protein: CAWSVTRGLGQGRGGSYEQYF.

The V and J genes are TRBV20-1 and TRBJ1-1; D is unresolved. Trimming left V 6 bases short and J 7 bases short, with 12 bases between. The CDR3 runs 11 residues. Germline-derived CDR1 and CDR2 are DFQATT and SNEGSKA (reference sequence). The CDR3 sequence is CSASREDEAFF. Here the CDR3 DNA reads TGCAGTGCGAGCCGGGAAGATGAAGCTTTCTTT.

A single count supports this clone. The chain combines TRBV28 with TRBJ1-5; D is unresolved. The CDR3 has 15 residues. The V end lost 6 bases, the J end lost 0 bases, and 12 bases lay between the germline ends. Germline CDR1 and CDR2: MDHEN and SYDVKM. The CDR3 spells CASSPYQDSNQPQHF. The CDR3 DNA is TGTGCCAGCAGCCCTTATCAAGATAGCAATCAGCCCCAGCATTTT. Using reference TRBV28 and TRBJ1-5 for the parts outside the CDR3, the full variable domain is DVKVTQSSRYLVKRTGEKVFLECVQDMDHENMFWYRQDPGLGLRLIYFSYDVKMKEKGDIPEGYSVSREKKERFSLILESASTNQTSMYLCASSPYQDSNQPQHFGDGTRLSIL.

The chain employs TRBV6-1 and TRBJ1-2; 8 bases line up with TRBD1. V dropped 4 bases and J dropped 8; count of bases not matched to a gene: 6. Germline lookup yields CDR1 MNHNS and CDR2 SASEGT. This CDR3 contains 13 residues. CDR3 coding DNA: TGTGCCAGCAGTGTCCAGGGGGCCTGGGGCTACACCTTC. Translated, it gives CASSVQGAWGYTF.

The gene calls are TRBV6-5 and TRBJ2-7; 11 nucleotides agree with TRBD2. This CDR3 region has 14 residues. Germline assignment: CDR1 MNHEY and CDR2 SVGAGI. V was clipped by 6 bases and J by 6 bases; unmatched bases: 7. CDR3 amino acids: CASRVAGGPVEQYF. DNA of the CDR3: TGTGCCAGCAGGGTAGCGGGAGGGCCCGTCGAGCAGTACTTC.

The gene calls are TRBV4-3 and TRBJ1-4; 10 bases fit TRBD1. Germline CDR1 LGHNA, CDR2 YSLEER. CDR3 length equals 20 residues. Losses at the gene ends were 0 bases for V and 4 bases for J; bases not matched to a gene: 14. CDR3 in amino acids: CASSQDVFGTGVIGNEKLFF. CDR3 nucleotides: TGCGCCAGCAGCCAAGATGTATTTGGGACAGGGGTCATTGGTAATGAAAAACTGTTTTTT.

V usage is TRBV11-1 and J usage is TRBJ1-1; D remains unclear. From germline, CDR1 is SGHAT and CDR2 FQDESV (reference sequence). Between the trimmed V and J ends, which lost 2 bases and 0 bases, there was a span of 10 bases. The CDR3 totals 15 residues. Here the CDR3 DNA reads TGTGCCAGCAGCTTAAATGGGGTTATGAACACTGAAGCTTTCTTT. Amino acid sequence: CASSLNGVMNTEAFF. Full variable domain (outside the CDR3, taken from reference TRBV11-1 and TRBJ1-1): EAEVAQSPRYKITEKSQAVAFWCDPISGHATLYWYRQILGQGPELLVQFQDESVVDDSQLPKDRFSAERLKGVDSTLKIQPAELGDSAMYLCASSLNGVMNTEAFFGQGTRLTVV.

V and J are TRBV28 and TRBJ1-5; 8 nucleotides line up with TRBD1. The CDR3 runs 17 residues. J gave up 4 bases and V 6 bases, and 14 bases lay outside the gene matches. Germline CDR1 and CDR2: MDHEN and SYDVKM. The CDR3 here is CASRSGTGLLGNQPQHF. In DNA, the CDR3 is TGTGCCAGCAGATCCGGGACAGGCCTCTTGGGGAATCAGCCCCAGCATTTT.

This sequence joins TRBV19 and TRBJ1-5; tentatively, D is TRBD1 (5 bases). The CDR3 totals 17 residues. V lost 3 bases to trimming and J lost 3 bases, with 18 bases between them. CDR1 and CDR2 from the germline V gene are LNHDA and SQIVND (reference sequence). The CDR3: CASSMWQGGDHNQPQHF. The DNA for the CDR3 is TGTGCCAGTAGTATGTGGCAGGGCGGGGACCACAATCAGCCCCAGCATTTT.

V and J are TRBV7-2 and TRBJ2-1, with D uncertain. The ends were cut back, 1 base at V and 13 bases at J, with 14 bases in the middle. This CDR3 is built from 13 residues. Germline CDR1 SGHTA, CDR2 FQGNSA. The CDR3 loop is CASSLELGIGQFF. CDR3 in DNA: TGTGCCAGCAGCTTAGAGCTGGGTATTGGACAGTTCTTC. Looking up the rest from reference TRBV7-2 and TRBJ2-1 gives the full variable domain: GAGVSQSPSNKVTEKGKDVELRCDPISGHTALYWYRQSLGQGLEFLIYFQGNSAPDKSGLPSDRFSAERTGGSVSTLTIQRTQQEDSAVYLCASSLELGIGQFFGPGTRLTVL.

This chain uses TRBV5-6 with TRBJ2-7; D is perhaps TRBD1 (6 bases). There are 15 residues in the CDR3. Trimming took off 0 bases at V and 1 base at J, with 11 bases between the two ends. From germline, CDR1 is SGHDT and CDR2 YYEEEE. This chain's CDR3 is CASSLDIQGSYEQYF. CDR3 coding DNA: TGTGCCAGCAGCTTGGACATACAGGGATCCTACGAGCAGTACTTC.

V usage is TRBV15 and J usage is TRBJ2-5; a possible D gene is TRBD1 (5 bases). Between the trimmed V and J ends, which lost 8 bases and 5 bases, there was a span of 9 bases. The CDR3 runs to 11 residues. Per germline, CDR1 LNHNV and CDR2 YYDKDF (reference sequence). This CDR3 is CATGAGETQYF. In nucleotides, the CDR3 is TGTGCCACCGGGGCAGGGGAGACCCAGTACTTC.

On this clone: The junction departs from germline at one end; a sequencing error may be responsible. This chain connects TRBV5-6 to TRBJ1-1; tentative D call: TRBD1 (5 bases). Germline CDR1 reads SGHDT; CDR2 reads YYEEEE. CDR3 length: 12 residues. CDR3 nucleotide sequence: TGTACCAGCAGCTATCCGACAGCAGAAGCTTTCTTT. This codes for CTSSYPTAEAFF. Filled out from reference TRBV5-6 and TRBJ1-1, the complete variable domain reads DAGVTQSPTHLIKTRGQQVTLRCSPKSGHDTVSWYQQALGQGPQFIFQYYEEEERQRGNFPDRFSGHQFPNYSSELNVNALLLGDSALYLCTSSYPTAEAFFGQGTRLTVV.